Below are 17 T cell receptor beta chains sequenced from a single sample in a study of blood T cell repertoires in COVID-19. Profiling relied on immunoSEQ multiplex PCR, and the TCRdb table lists in-frame clones only, not all of them. This table holds around 89,000 clones, around 88% found once. The source material was peripheral blood. These receptors originate from a man between 60 and 70 years old with acute or convalescent COVID-19.

The DNA of the CDR3 is TGTGCCAGCGGACCAGGACTAGACAGGGGTGAGCAGTTCTTC. Protein sequence: CASGPGLDRGEQFF. The chain employs TRBV5-4 and TRBJ2-1; D is possibly TRBD1 (8 bases). This CDR3 contains 14 residues. Germline CDR1 and CDR2: SGHNT and YYREEE (reference sequence). Between the trimmed V and J ends, which lost 7 bases and 9 bases, there was a span of 20 bases.

This clone was seen a single time. The chain uses TRBV6-1 and TRBJ1-5; no firm D call. Germline CDR1 MNHNS, CDR2 SASEGT. This CDR3 comprises 15 residues. With 1 base removed from V and 5 bases from J, the gap between germline ends came to 12 bases. CDR3 bases: TGTGCCAGCAGTGAAGGGTATAGGAGGGATCAGCCCCAGCATTTT. It yields the protein CASSEGYRRDQPQHF.

V is TRBV5-1 and J is TRBJ2-5, with 10 bases aligning to TRBD1. With V trimmed by 3 bases and J by 4 bases, 6 bases remained unmatched. This CDR3 has 15 residues. Germline V gene lookup returns CDR1 SGHRS and CDR2 YFSETQ. DNA for the CDR3: TGCGCCAGCAGCTCCTATGGGGACAGGGGAGAGACCCAGTACTTC. Its protein product is CASSSYGDRGETQYF.

The chain carries TRBV5-4 and TRBJ2-7; 11 bases line up with TRBD2. The V gene's germline CDR1 is SGHNT and CDR2 YYREEE (reference sequence). V lost 2 bases, J lost 6 bases, and 4 bases stayed unmatched. CDR3 length equals 14 residues. The CDR3 loop reads CASSFGTSGGEQYF. CDR3 in DNA: TGTGCCAGCAGCTTCGGGACTAGCGGAGGCGAGCAGTACTTC.

The rearrangement joins TRBV12-5 to TRBJ1-5; the D gene is possibly TRBD1 (6 bases). V was shortened by 3 bases and J by 0 bases, with 12 bases between the two germline ends. CDR1 LGHNT and CDR2 FRNRAP come from the germline V gene. This CDR3 has 16 amino acids. This CDR3 is CASGLQGGYSNQPQHF. Here the CDR3 DNA reads TGTGCTAGTGGTTTACAGGGAGGGTATAGCAATCAGCCCCAGCATTTT.

This clone came up once. The rearrangement links TRBV27 to TRBJ2-5; 8 bases align to TRBD2. The trim removed 6 bases at V and 0 bases at J, leaving 3 bases unmatched. In germline, CDR1 is MNHEY, CDR2 SMNVEV (reference sequence). The CDR3 extends over 14 amino acids. CDR3 in DNA: TGTGCCAGCAGCGGGGGGGGATACCAAGAGACCCAGTACTTC. This codes for CASSGGGYQETQYF.

The chain couples TRBV19 to TRBJ2-5, with D maybe TRBD2 (7 bases). V lost 5 bases and J 3 bases, leaving 13 bases between the germline ends. CDR1 is LNHDA, CDR2 SQIVND, per germline (reference sequence). This CDR3 is built from 14 residues. The CDR3 reads CASSWGGREETQYF. CDR3 coding DNA: TGTGCCAGTAGTTGGGGGGGGCGGGAAGAGACCCAGTACTTC.

This clone was seen just once. The rearrangement links TRBV6-5 to TRBJ1-1; D not resolved. The germline V and J ends were trimmed by 6 bases and 0 bases, with 11 bases remaining between them. The CDR3 covers 14 residues. The germline gives CDR1 MNHEY, CDR2 SVGAGI. CDR3 sequence reads: CASRPHLMNTEAFF. DNA for the CDR3: TGTGCCAGCAGGCCACACCTCATGAACACTGAAGCTTTCTTT.

The chain uses TRBV18 and TRBJ2-3; tentative D call: TRBD1 (6 bases). The germline CDR1 and CDR2 sequences are KGHSH and LQKENI. The CDR3 is 12 amino acids. Deletions cut 6 bases from V and 5 bases from J, with 9 bases between. CDR3 residues: CASSLGGDTQYF. In DNA form, the CDR3 reads TGTGCCAGCTCCCTAGGGGGAGATACGCAGTATTTT.

The chain combines TRBV10-3 with TRBJ2-3, with 10 bases lining up with TRBD2. V shed 6 bases, J shed 4 bases, and the junction held 4 bases outside the gene matches. Germline V lookup: CDR1 ENHRY, CDR2 SYGVKD. The CDR3 is 14 amino acids. CDR3: CAIRPGLAADTQYF. For the CDR3, the DNA is TGTGCCATCAGACCCGGACTAGCGGCAGATACGCAGTATTTT.

The chain carries TRBV5-6 and TRBJ1-4; a possible D gene is TRBD1 (6 bases). Germline CDR1 is SGHDT and CDR2 is YYEEEE. This CDR3 spans 14 amino acids. V was trimmed by 0 bases and J by 8 bases, leaving 11 bases between them. The CDR3: CASSLEGVSEKLFF. The CDR3 region has the DNA TGTGCCAGCAGCTTGGAGGGGGTTAGCGAAAAACTGTTTTTT.

The chain joins TRBV10-3 to TRBJ1-2; 8 bases agree with TRBD1. Trimming at V came to 0 bases and at J to 7 bases, leaving 4 bases not matched to a gene. Looked up from germline, CDR1 is ENHRY and CDR2 is SYGVKD. The CDR3 consists of 14 residues. The CDR3 DNA follows: TGTGCCATCAGTGAGTCGCAGACAGGGGCTGGCTACACCTTC. It specifies CAISESQTGAGYTF.

Note on this clone: This sample also contains other DNA sequences that code for the same CDR3. The gene calls are TRBV10-3 and TRBJ2-5; 7 bases align to TRBD2. Germline V lookup: CDR1 ENHRY, CDR2 SYGVKD. With 3 bases clipped from V and 5 bases from J, the junction kept 3 bases outside the gene matches. The length of the CDR3 is 13 residues. The CDR3 nucleotides read TGTGCCATCAGTGATGGGGGAGGGGAGACCCAGTACTTC. It codes for CAISDGGGETQYF.

This chain connects TRBV5-1 to TRBJ1-1; D unclear. Trimming removed 0 bases at V and 4 bases at J, with 19 bases between. The CDR3 has 17 amino acids. Germline CDR1 is SGHRS and CDR2 is YFSETQ. The CDR3 reads CASSLVPGSDFSTEAFF. The CDR3 DNA is TGCGCCAGCAGCTTGGTACCGGGATCGGATTTTAGCACTGAAGCTTTCTTT.

Only one count was recorded for this clone. The chain has TRBV5-4 and TRBJ2-5; 12 nucleotides line up with TRBD2. After removal of 3 bases from V and 11 bases from J, the junction contained 8 bases not matched to a gene. Germline CDR1 SGHNT, CDR2 YYREEE (reference sequence). This CDR3 is built from 14 residues. CDR3 loop: CASSSSSGGVAQYF. DNA of the CDR3: TGTGCCAGCAGCTCCTCTAGCGGGGGGGTTGCACAGTACTTC.

CDR3: CASSLSIGQSEGYTF. The CDR3 DNA is TGTGCCAGCAGTTTATCGATTGGACAGTCGGAAGGCTACACCTTC. The rearrangement links TRBV27 to TRBJ1-2, with a tentative D call TRBD1 (6 bases). Germline CDR1 is MNHEY and CDR2 is SMNVEV (reference sequence). The V end lost 0 bases, the J end lost 8 bases, and 16 bases lay between the germline ends. The CDR3 sequence is 15 residues long.

CDR3 sequence (DNA): TGTGCCAGCCTTTCACTCTACGAGCAGTACTTC. Protein: CASLSLYEQYF. The chain recombines TRBV6-6 with TRBJ2-7; no clear D gene. The CDR3 is made up of 11 amino acids. Per germline, CDR1 MNHNY and CDR2 SVGAGI (reference sequence). V was shortened by 8 bases and J by 3 bases, with 8 bases between the two germline ends.